Following are 29 T cell receptor beta chains from one sample sequenced in a study of blood T cells in healthy people across ages. Using a J-beta primer mix together with a sample-barcoded 5' primer, a second PCR was run for roughly 6 to 12 cycles. TCRdb analysed the 5' RACE reads with MiXCR anew, one entry per CDR3 protein. The sample lists 800,000 to 1,300,000 distinct CDR3 sequences; about 25% were seen once. In addition, the sample was reused for a study of T cells of mothers and their children.

The source material was blood. The receptors stem from a girl aged 2 to 10 in good health.

This clonotype was found a few times. The chain carries TRBV12-5 and TRBJ2-7; the D is unclear. Germline assignment: CDR1 LGHNT and CDR2 FRNRAP. With 1 base removed from V and 0 bases from J, the gap between germline ends came to 13 bases. The CDR3 is 16 amino acids. This CDR3 reads CASGLDPLASSYEQYF. CDR3 nucleotide sequence: TGTGCTAGTGGTTTGGACCCTCTTGCTAGCTCCTACGAGCAGTACTTC.

In this sample, this clonotype turned up once. The chain employs TRBV28 and TRBJ2-7; D not certain. Germline assignment: CDR1 MDHEN and CDR2 SYDVKM. V was trimmed by 3 bases and J by 1 base, leaving 16 bases between them. This CDR3 region has 16 residues. CDR3 nucleotide sequence: TGTGCCAGCAGTTTTTCGCGAGACCGATTTTCCTACGAGCAGTACTTC. It translates to CASSFSRDRFSYEQYF.

The chain joins TRBV10-3 to TRBJ2-5, with no clear D. The end of the DNA aligns better with TRBJ2-7, so the J call may be wrong. CDR1 is ENHRY, CDR2 SYGVKD, per germline. CDR3 length: 14 amino acids. CDR3 region: CAISESAESYEQYF. In DNA, the CDR3 is TGTGCCATCAGTGAGTCGGCGGAGAGCTACGAGCAGTACTTC.

V usage is TRBV5-5 and J usage is TRBJ2-1, with 10 bases identical to TRBD2. This CDR3 has 16 residues. CDR1 is SGHKS and CDR2 is YYEKEE in the germline V gene (reference sequence). The trim removed 4 bases at V and 7 bases at J, leaving 11 bases unmatched. The CDR3 reads CASSPRLAGLENEQFF. DNA for the CDR3: TGTGCCAGCAGCCCCCGACTAGCGGGCCTCGAAAATGAGCAGTTCTTC.

The gene calls are TRBV3-1 and TRBJ2-7; no reliable D call. The V end was cut by 0 bases, the J end by 1 base, with 13 bases between. Germline V gene sequence: CDR1 LGHDT, CDR2 YNNKEL (reference sequence). The CDR3 extends over 16 amino acids. CDR3 protein: CASSQDPATTSYEQYF. DNA for the CDR3: TGTGCCAGCAGCCAAGATCCAGCCACCACATCCTACGAGCAGTACTTC.

The rearrangement links TRBV6-2 or TRBV6-3 to TRBJ1-5; D is unresolved. Trimming pared 2 bases from V and 4 bases from J, leaving 12 bases between. Germline lookup yields CDR1 MNHEY and CDR2 SVGEGT. The CDR3 contains 15 residues. DNA of the CDR3: TGTGCCAGCAGTTACGGAACAGACTTTAATCAGCCCCAGCATTTT. It translates to CASSYGTDFNQPQHF.

The V and J genes are TRBV29-1 and TRBJ1-2, with D possibly matching TRBD1 (5 bases). The V gene lost 5 bases and the J gene lost 0 bases, with 10 bases spanning the gap. This CDR3 region has 13 residues. Germline-derived CDR1 and CDR2 are SQVTM and ANQGSEA. CDR3: CSVPTGPNYGYTF. In DNA, the CDR3 is TGCAGCGTTCCTACGGGGCCTAACTATGGCTACACCTTC.

The rearrangement joins TRBV12-5 to TRBJ1-2; no reliable D call. Germline V gene data show CDR1 as LGHNT and CDR2 as FRNRAP. Trimming took 10 bases from V and 4 from J, leaving 16 bases between them. The CDR3 runs to 13 residues. Written as DNA, the CDR3 is TGTGCTACACGGACCACAGTCGGCTATGGCTACACCTTC. Translated, it gives CATRTTVGYGYTF.

The J gene is TRBJ2-5, the V gene TRBV20-1, with D unclear. In germline, CDR1 is DFQATT, CDR2 SNEGSKA (reference sequence). Trimming shortened V by 0 bases and J by 9 bases, and 14 bases separated the two germline ends. This CDR3 is built from 13 residues. The CDR3 protein is CSARDFEAQPQYF. Written as DNA, the CDR3 is TGCAGTGCTAGAGATTTCGAGGCACAGCCCCAGTACTTC.

The rearrangement uses TRBV4-1 and TRBJ2-7; D tentatively fits TRBD1 or TRBD2 (6 bases each). Germline assignment: CDR1 MGHRA and CDR2 YSYEKL. Trimming took off 4 bases at V and 5 bases at J, with 21 bases between the two ends. This CDR3 has 16 amino acids. The CDR3 coding sequence is TGCGCCAGCAGCCGTGGGGGGCGCCCGTCGGGCGACGAGCAGTACTTC. Amino acid sequence: CASSRGGRPSGDEQYF.

This clonotype was counted a few times. The gene calls are TRBV7-2 and TRBJ2-5; 10 positions agree with TRBD2. J was trimmed by 4 bases and V by 3 bases; bases with no gene match: 5. The germline V gene has CDR1 SGHTA and CDR2 FQGNSA. The CDR3 length is 15 residues. The CDR3: CASSFPSGGAETQYF. In DNA form, the CDR3 reads TGTGCCAGCAGCTTCCCAAGCGGGGGGGCAGAGACCCAGTACTTC.

The sample holds a few counts of this clonotype. The V and J genes are TRBV11-2 and TRBJ1-3; D gene uncertain. Trimming shortened V by 2 bases and J by 4 bases, and 6 bases separated the two germline ends. Germline V gene lookup returns CDR1 SGHAT and CDR2 FQNNGV. CDR3 length: 13 amino acids. The DNA for the CDR3 is TGTGCCAGCAGCTTATTACCCGGAAACACCATATATTTT. This encodes CASSLLPGNTIYF.

The chain couples TRBV25-1 to TRBJ1-4; D perhaps matches TRBD1 (5 bases). The CDR3 extends over 14 amino acids. The V end was cut by 0 bases, the J end by 8 bases, with 10 bases between. CDR1 is MGHDK, CDR2 SYGVNS, per germline. Here the CDR3 reads CASSEYGADEKLFF. The CDR3 bases are TGTGCCAGCAGTGAATACGGGGCGGACGAAAAACTGTTTTTT.

This clonotype was counted a few times. The chain has TRBV29-1 and TRBJ1-2; possibly TRBD1 for D (5 bases). This CDR3 region has 13 residues. Between the trimmed V and J ends, which lost 1 base and 4 bases, there was a span of 10 bases. Germline V gene sequence: CDR1 SQVTM, CDR2 ANQGSEA. The CDR3 is CSVEGTGTYGYTF. The CDR3 DNA reads TGCAGCGTTGAAGGAACAGGAACCTATGGCTACACCTTC.

This chain connects TRBV10-3 to TRBJ2-5; D might be TRBD1 (6 bases). The DNA end favors TRBJ2-7, so the J call may be wrong. Per the germline V gene, CDR1 is ENHRY and CDR2 is SYGVKD. The CDR3 runs 15 residues. CDR3 loop: CAIRGTSTGGYEQYF. In DNA, the CDR3 is TGTGCCATCAGGGGGACCTCGACAGGCGGGTACGAGCAGTACTTC.

The CDR3 reads CSAKPPTGLYEQYF. The DNA of the CDR3 is TGCAGTGCTAAACCACCAACGGGCCTCTACGAGCAGTACTTC. V usage is TRBV20-1 and J usage is TRBJ2-5; D ambiguous. The J call may be incorrect, as the DNA end agrees better with TRBJ2-7. The CDR3 runs to 14 residues. The germline V gene encodes CDR1 DFQATT and CDR2 SNEGSKA (reference sequence).

The chain employs TRBV20-1 and TRBJ1-1; no definite D call. The CDR3 loop spans 14 amino acids. Germline loops: CDR1 DFQATT, CDR2 SNEGSKA (reference sequence). Trimming cost V 0 bases and J 0 bases, with 8 bases left between them. CDR3: CSARDRRMNTEAFF. For the CDR3, the DNA is TGCAGTGCTAGAGATCGACGGATGAACACTGAAGCTTTCTTT.

This clonotype was seen a handful of times. The chain links TRBV28 to TRBJ2-5; 7 bases are a match to TRBD1. The germline CDR1 and CDR2 sequences are MDHEN and SYDVKM. J was trimmed by 3 bases and V by 6 bases; bases with no gene match: 10. The CDR3 loop spans 15 amino acids. Here the CDR3 DNA reads TGTGCCAGCAGCCCTGACGACAGGGTAGAAGAGACCCAGTACTTC. Encoded protein: CASSPDDRVEETQYF.

This clonotype was seen a handful of times. The chain has TRBV11-3 and TRBJ1-1; 10 bases are a match to TRBD1. Germline V gives CDR1 SGHNT, CDR2 YENEEA. The CDR3 is 15 residues long. Germline trimming cut 4 bases from V and 6 bases from J; bases unmatched to any gene: 8. The CDR3 DNA reads as TGTGCCAGCAGCTCCTCGGGGACAGGGGTCCCTGAAGCTTTCTTT. Its translation: CASSSSGTGVPEAFF.

This clonotype was seen only a few times. The gene calls are TRBV29-1 and TRBJ2-7; 7 nucleotides agree with TRBD1. Trimming at V came to 8 bases and at J to 1 base, leaving 5 bases not matched to a gene. Germline assignment: CDR1 SQVTM and CDR2 ANQGSEA. The CDR3 covers 12 residues. The CDR3 sequence: CSPTGFSYEQYF. As DNA, the CDR3 is TGCAGCCCGACAGGGTTTTCCTACGAGCAGTACTTC.

The J gene is TRBJ2-5, the V gene TRBV19; 15 nucleotides align to TRBD2. The junction had 10 bases not matched to a gene; V was cut back by 4 bases and J by 4 bases. Germline loops: CDR1 LNHDA, CDR2 SQIVND (reference sequence). The CDR3 consists of 18 residues. The CDR3 loop is CASSSKTGTSGRTETQYF. DNA of the CDR3: TGTGCCAGTAGTAGCAAAACCGGGACTAGCGGGAGGACAGAGACCCAGTACTTC. The whole variable domain, remainder taken from reference TRBV19 and TRBJ2-5, is DGGITQSPKYLFRKEGQNVTLSCEQNLNHDAMYWYRQDPGQGLRLIYYSQIVNDFQKGDIAEGYSVSREKKESFPLTVTSAQKNPTAFYLCASSSKTGTSGRTETQYFGPGTRLLVL.

The chain joins TRBV7-9 to TRBJ1-1; D is unresolved. This CDR3 has 13 amino acids. The germline CDR1 and CDR2 sequences are SEHNR and FQNEAQ (reference sequence). Trimming took off 0 bases at V and 8 bases at J, with 10 bases between the two ends. CDR3: CASSLAGPGEAFF. The CDR3 nucleotides are TGTGCCAGCAGCTTAGCAGGGCCGGGGGAAGCTTTCTTT.

This clonotype was recorded only once. V gene TRBV11-2 combines with J gene TRBJ2-1; no clear D gene. This CDR3 has 15 amino acids. The germline gives CDR1 SGHAT, CDR2 FQNNGV. The V end lost 4 bases, the J end lost 4 bases, and 14 bases lay between the germline ends. The CDR3 protein is CASSSNPDGYNEQFF. The CDR3 coding sequence is TGTGCCAGCAGCTCAAACCCGGACGGTTACAATGAGCAGTTCTTC.

This clonotype appeared a few times. The chain links TRBV19 to TRBJ2-7; perhaps TRBD2 as D (5 bases). The germline gives CDR1 LNHDA, CDR2 SQIVND (reference sequence). The CDR3 consists of 12 residues. Deletions cut 7 bases from V and 6 bases from J, with 13 bases between. The CDR3 is CASNEGAGEQYF. In DNA form, the CDR3 reads TGTGCCAGTAATGAGGGTGCGGGCGAGCAGTACTTC.

In this sample, this clonotype turned up a few times. The chain combines TRBV10-3 with TRBJ1-2; D ambiguous. The V and J ends lost 7 bases and 8 bases respectively, with 14 bases between them. The CDR3 is made up of 12 amino acids. Germline values: CDR1 ENHRY, CDR2 SYGVKD. The CDR3 protein is CAIKLDVSGYTF. CDR3 bases: TGTGCCATCAAATTGGACGTTTCAGGCTACACCTTC.

V is TRBV11-3 and J is TRBJ2-6; D is unresolved. Per the germline V gene, CDR1 is SGHNT and CDR2 is YENEEA. CDR3 length equals 15 residues. V lost 5 bases to trimming and J lost 0 bases, with 8 bases between them. The CDR3 spells CASSTYSSGANVLTF. In DNA, the CDR3 is TGTGCCAGCAGCACGTACAGCTCTGGGGCCAACGTCCTGACTTTC. Supplemented by reference TRBV11-3 and TRBJ2-6, the full variable domain reads EAGVVQSPRYKIIEKKQPVAFWCNPISGHNTLYWYLQNLGQGPELLIRYENEEAVDDSQLPKDRFSAERLKGVDSTLKIQPAELGDSAVYLCASSTYSSGANVLTFGAGSRLTVL.

J is TRBJ1-1 and V is TRBV28; D gene ambiguous. The CDR3 covers 12 residues. With 6 bases removed from V and 5 bases from J, the gap between germline ends came to 10 bases. Germline CDR1 MDHEN, CDR2 SYDVKM. CDR3 sequence reads: CASSVGLTEAFF. CDR3 coding DNA: TGTGCCAGCAGCGTCGGGTTAACTGAAGCTTTCTTT.

J is TRBJ1-6 and V is TRBV7-3, with D possibly matching TRBD1 (6 bases). Germline V gene data show CDR1 as SGHTA and CDR2 as FQGTGA. This CDR3 is 13 amino acids long. The V end was cut by 5 bases, the J end by 6 bases, with 8 bases between. The CDR3 DNA reads as TGTGCCAGCAGCCCAGGGGTTAATTCACCCCTCCACTTT. Its protein product is CASSPGVNSPLHF.

In its sample, this clonotype was seen a few times. The CDR3 nucleotides are TGTGCCAGCAGCGTAGTTTTCGGGACGGGAGGCTACACCTTC. Its translation is CASSVVFGTGGYTF. The chain recombines TRBV9 with TRBJ1-2, with D perhaps matching TRBD1 (5 bases). The germline V gene encodes CDR1 SGDLS and CDR2 YYNGEE. V dropped 0 bases and J dropped 8 bases, with 14 bases sitting between them. This CDR3 has 14 residues.